This T cell receptor (beta chain) was obtained from a study of blood T cell repertoires in COVID-19. Whole-study context: From T cells, B-cell-depleted T cells, or PBMCs came the material, which was cDNA or gDNA.

In the original processing: Estimation of nucleated cell counts was performed using reference gene primer amplification. Measured with immunoSEQ multiplex PCR; TCRdb has only the in-frame clones, and not every one. The V and J calls and the clone size are those of that table, but D and trimming were determined from the DNA. The data contain fewer than 200,000 clones, about 85% of them seen just once; the ten biggest clones take up approximately 9.8%. The germline V gene has CDR1 SEHNR and CDR2 FQNEAQ (reference sequence). V lost 8 bases, J lost 3 bases, and 14 bases lay in between. The CDR3 length is 13 residues.

The sample taken for sequencing was peripheral blood. The chain recombines TRBV7-9 with TRBJ2-7; D is ambiguous. The sequence came from a woman aged 80 or over with acute or convalescent COVID-19. In nucleotides, the CDR3 is TGTGCCAGCGCCCCGGAGCCCCTCTACGAGCAGTACTTC. Translation: CASAPEPLYEQYF.